These T cell receptor beta chains were read from a single sample in a study of T cells in Graves' hyperthyroidism and ophthalmopathy. TCRdb redid the calling of the multiplex PCR reads with MiXCR, one entry per CDR3 protein. The sample contains around 760,000 distinct CDR3 sequences, about a third of which appear only once. Sequencing was performed on blood. Receptors were obtained from a woman aged 40 to 49 with Graves' hyperthyroidism. The CDR3 runs from the conserved cysteine through the conserved F or W. The D gene is left open where the match is weak. Rows may omit the clone size; those that give it use once, few, many or a size class.

j_call: TRBJ1-6; clone_size: few; d_call: NA; v_call: TRBV9; cdr3_nt: TGTGCCAGCAGCGCGGTCCCTGGACCATCAGATAATTCACCCCTCCACTTT; cdr3_aa: CASSAVPGPSDNSPLHF
j_call: TRBJ2-7; clone_size: few; d_call: NA; v_call: TRBV9; cdr3_nt: TGTGCCAGCAGCGTACAGGTTTACCCCAACGAGCAGTACTTC; cdr3_aa: CASSVQVYPNEQYF
j_call: TRBJ2-1; clone_size: few; d_call: TRBD1; v_call: TRBV7-9; cdr3_nt: TGTGCCAGCAGCAGCAGGACAGGGAGCGATGAGCAGTTCTTC; cdr3_aa: CASSSRTGSDEQFF
j_call: TRBJ1-6; clone_size: many; d_call: NA; v_call: TRBV20-1; cdr3_nt: TGCAGTGCTAGAGACCCAGGCCGAGGGGATTCACCCCTCCACTTT; cdr3_aa: CSARDPGRGDSPLHF
j_call: TRBJ2-1; clone_size: NA; d_call: NA; v_call: TRBV10-2; cdr3_nt: TGCGCCAGCAGTGATGGGATAATTCTCTACAATGAGCAGTTCTTC; cdr3_aa: CASSDGIILYNEQFF
j_call: TRBJ1-6; clone_size: once; d_call: NA; v_call: TRBV7-9; cdr3_nt: TGTGCCAGCAGGGTTGAAGATTCACCCCTCCACTTT; cdr3_aa: CASRVEDSPLHF
j_call: TRBJ2-7; clone_size: NA; d_call: NA; v_call: TRBV28; cdr3_nt: TGTGCCAGCAGTTTAGATCAACGACTGAACTACGAGCAGTACTTC; cdr3_aa: CASSLDQRLNYEQYF
j_call: TRBJ2-7; clone_size: many; d_call: TRBD2; v_call: TRBV29-1; cdr3_nt: TGCAGCGTGATGAGTAGCGGGGACTACGGGGGCTACGAGCAGTACTTC; cdr3_aa: CSVMSSGDYGGYEQYF
j_call: TRBJ1-4; clone_size: NA; d_call: NA; v_call: TRBV4-1; cdr3_nt: TGCGCCAGCAGCCAAAACAGGCTAGCTAATGAAAAACTGTTTTTT; cdr3_aa: CASSQNRLANEKLFF
j_call: TRBJ1-5; clone_size: few; d_call: TRBD1; v_call: TRBV4-1; cdr3_nt: TGCGCCAGCAGCCAAGATTCGGGACAGGGATTCCAGCCCCAGCATTTT; cdr3_aa: CASSQDSGQGFQPQHF
j_call: TRBJ1-5; clone_size: NA; d_call: TRBD1; v_call: TRBV28; cdr3_nt: TGTGCCAGCAAACTGACAGGGTCGGATCAGCCCCAGCATTTT; cdr3_aa: CASKLTGSDQPQHF
j_call: TRBJ2-5; clone_size: NA; d_call: NA; v_call: TRBV7-2; cdr3_nt: TGTGCCAGCAGCGTCCGGCCAGGGGGAGGAGAGACCCAGTACTTC; cdr3_aa: CASSVRPGGGETQYF
j_call: TRBJ2-7; clone_size: few; d_call: NA; v_call: TRBV20-1; cdr3_nt: TGCAGTGGGGTGGAGGCTGGCGTCTCCTACGAGCAGTACTTC; cdr3_aa: CSGVEAGVSYEQYF
j_call: TRBJ1-3; clone_size: few; d_call: TRBD1; v_call: TRBV11-3; cdr3_nt: TGTGCCAGCAGTCAACGGTGGGACAGCCTCTCTGGAAACACCATATATTTT; cdr3_aa: CASSQRWDSLSGNTIYF
j_call: TRBJ2-7; clone_size: many; d_call: NA; v_call: TRBV13; cdr3_nt: TGTGCCAGCAGTGGAAGGGGCCCCTACGAGCAGTACTTC; cdr3_aa: CASSGRGPYEQYF
j_call: TRBJ1-1; clone_size: many; d_call: TRBD1; v_call: TRBV29-1; cdr3_nt: TGCAGCGTCCTCGGGACAGGGGGAACTGAAGCTTTCTTT; cdr3_aa: CSVLGTGGTEAFF
j_call: TRBJ2-7; clone_size: NA; d_call: NA; v_call: TRBV30; cdr3_nt: TGTGCCTGGGTGGGAGGAGGCACCTACGAGCAGTACTTC; cdr3_aa: CAWVGGGTYEQYF
j_call: TRBJ2-3; clone_size: NA; d_call: NA; v_call: TRBV12-3/TRBV12-4; cdr3_nt: TGTGCCAGCAGAGGACAGTCTAGCACAGATACGCAGTATTTT; cdr3_aa: CASRGQSSTDTQYF
j_call: TRBJ2-7; clone_size: NA; d_call: TRBD2; v_call: TRBV29-1; cdr3_nt: TGCAGCACCTCCGGGACTAACTCCTACGAGCAGTACTTC; cdr3_aa: CSTSGTNSYEQYF
j_call: TRBJ2-2; clone_size: NA; d_call: TRBD2; v_call: TRBV6-5; cdr3_nt: TGTGCCAGCAGCAGCGGACTAGCGGGAGGGCTCAGGGAGCTGTTTTTT; cdr3_aa: CASSSGLAGGLRELFF
j_call: TRBJ1-5; clone_size: many; d_call: NA; v_call: TRBV7-8; cdr3_nt: TGTGCCAGCAGCTTGGCGGGGAGTCCAGGCGTCGGTCAGCCCCAGCATTTT; cdr3_aa: CASSLAGSPGVGQPQHF
j_call: TRBJ1-2; clone_size: many; d_call: NA; v_call: TRBV7-2; cdr3_nt: TGTGCCAGCAGCTTTGGACAAGCTTCTAACTATGGCTACACCTTC; cdr3_aa: CASSFGQASNYGYTF
j_call: TRBJ2-5; clone_size: few; d_call: TRBD2; v_call: TRBV4-3; cdr3_nt: TGCGCCAGCAGCCAAGACAGGACTAGCGGGCAGGAAGGAGAGACCCAGTACTTC; cdr3_aa: CASSQDRTSGQEGETQYF
j_call: TRBJ2-1; clone_size: NA; d_call: NA; v_call: TRBV7-4; cdr3_nt: TGTGCCAGCAGCTTAGCAGGCCTCTCCTACAATGAGCAGTTCTTC; cdr3_aa: CASSLAGLSYNEQFF
j_call: TRBJ1-4; clone_size: NA; d_call: TRBD1; v_call: TRBV4-1; cdr3_nt: TGCGCCAGCAGGAGGACAGGGGCCAGGGGAGATAATGAAAAACTGTTTTTT; cdr3_aa: CASRRTGARGDNEKLFF
j_call: TRBJ2-2; clone_size: NA; d_call: NA; v_call: TRBV29-1; cdr3_nt: TGCAGCGTTCGTATTTCGGCAGGGTTCACCGGGGAGCTGTTTTTT; cdr3_aa: CSVRISAGFTGELFF
j_call: TRBJ1-1; clone_size: NA; d_call: NA; v_call: TRBV10-3; cdr3_nt: TGTGCCATCAGTGAGACTAAACAGGGAGTCATGAACACTGAAGCTTTCTTT; cdr3_aa: CAISETKQGVMNTEAFF
j_call: TRBJ1-2; clone_size: few; d_call: NA; v_call: TRBV29-1; cdr3_nt: TGCAGCTTGTTGGACAGAAGCTATGGCTACACCTTC; cdr3_aa: CSLLDRSYGYTF
j_call: TRBJ1-4; clone_size: many; d_call: TRBD1; v_call: TRBV12-5; cdr3_nt: TGTGCTAGTGGTTTGGAGGGACAGGTTCGGGTTTTT; cdr3_aa: CASGLEGQVRVF
j_call: TRBJ1-2; clone_size: NA; d_call: TRBD1; v_call: TRBV9; cdr3_nt: TGTGCCAGCAGCCGGGGGGACAGGGCTGTCCGGGGCTACACCTTC; cdr3_aa: CASSRGDRAVRGYTF
j_call: TRBJ2-7; clone_size: NA; d_call: NA; v_call: TRBV19; cdr3_nt: TGTGCCAGTAGTACTGGGACAAACTACGAGCAGTACTTC; cdr3_aa: CASSTGTNYEQYF
j_call: TRBJ2-1; clone_size: NA; d_call: TRBD2; v_call: TRBV20-1; cdr3_nt: TGCAGTGCTCAAGCGGGGGGTTCAGGGGCAAATGAGCAGTTCTTC; cdr3_aa: CSAQAGGSGANEQFF
j_call: TRBJ2-6; clone_size: many; d_call: NA; v_call: TRBV13; cdr3_nt: TGTGCCAGCAGTCCCCGGCAGACCGCTCTGGGGGCCAACGTCCTGACTTTC; cdr3_aa: CASSPRQTALGANVLTF
j_call: TRBJ1-1; clone_size: NA; d_call: NA; v_call: TRBV7-2; cdr3_nt: TGTGCCAGCAGTGGCTGGCTGAACACTGAAGCTTTCTTT; cdr3_aa: CASSGWLNTEAFF
j_call: TRBJ2-3; clone_size: NA; d_call: TRBD1; v_call: TRBV4-1; cdr3_nt: TGCGCCAGCAGCCCATTGACAGGGAAGGTAGATACGCAGTATTTT; cdr3_aa: CASSPLTGKVDTQYF
j_call: TRBJ2-7; clone_size: NA; d_call: TRBD1; v_call: TRBV6-5; cdr3_nt: TGTGCCAGCAGTTACGACCTATTGCCGGGACAGGGTACCTACGAGCAGTACTTC; cdr3_aa: CASSYDLLPGQGTYEQYF
j_call: TRBJ1-6; clone_size: NA; d_call: NA; v_call: TRBV13; cdr3_nt: TGTGCCAGCAGCTTAATGGGGGGGTCACCCCTCCACTTT; cdr3_aa: CASSLMGGSPLHF
j_call: TRBJ1-5; clone_size: NA; d_call: TRBD1; v_call: TRBV19; cdr3_nt: TGTGCCAGTGGTCCTGACAGGGAGCATCAGCCCCAGCATTTT; cdr3_aa: CASGPDREHQPQHF
j_call: TRBJ2-7; clone_size: few; d_call: NA; v_call: TRBV7-9; cdr3_nt: TGTGCCAGCAGTTCCGCTTCGGAGCAGTACTTC; cdr3_aa: CASSSASEQYF
j_call: TRBJ1-1; clone_size: many; d_call: NA; v_call: TRBV4-1; cdr3_nt: TGCGCCAGCAGAGACTGGAACACTGAAGCTTTCTTT; cdr3_aa: CASRDWNTEAFF
j_call: TRBJ1-2; clone_size: NA; d_call: NA; v_call: TRBV5-1; cdr3_nt: TGTGCCAGCAGCCAAGTCCTCTCACCCTCCTATGGCTACACCTTC; cdr3_aa: CASSQVLSPSYGYTF
j_call: TRBJ1-6; clone_size: few; d_call: NA; v_call: TRBV10-1; cdr3_nt: TGCGCCAGCAGTGAGCGTGGGGAGCCCAATTCACCCCTCCACTTT; cdr3_aa: CASSERGEPNSPLHF
j_call: TRBJ2-5; clone_size: NA; d_call: TRBD1; v_call: TRBV7-8; cdr3_nt: TGTGCCAGCAGCTTCTCCGGGACAGGGGCCTTGGGGACCCAGTACTTC; cdr3_aa: CASSFSGTGALGTQYF
j_call: TRBJ1-5; clone_size: few; d_call: NA; v_call: TRBV10-3; cdr3_nt: TGTGCCAGCAATGGAGGGAAGACAGGCGCTAGCAATCAGCCCCAGCATTTT; cdr3_aa: CASNGGKTGASNQPQHF
j_call: TRBJ1-6; clone_size: NA; d_call: TRBD1; v_call: TRBV5-1; cdr3_nt: TGCGCCAGCAGCTGGACCCAGGGACAGGGCAATTCACCCCTCCACTTT; cdr3_aa: CASSWTQGQGNSPLHF
j_call: TRBJ2-1; clone_size: NA; d_call: TRBD2; v_call: TRBV2; cdr3_nt: TGTGCCAGCAGTCAAACTAGCGGGGGGTCAGAGAATGAGCAGTTCTTC; cdr3_aa: CASSQTSGGSENEQFF
j_call: TRBJ2-2; clone_size: NA; d_call: NA; v_call: TRBV5-4; cdr3_nt: TGTGCCAGCAGTCCGCAGCCTAGGGGCGCCGGGGAGCTGTTTTTT; cdr3_aa: CASSPQPRGAGELFF
j_call: TRBJ1-2; clone_size: many; d_call: NA; v_call: TRBV5-5; cdr3_nt: TGTGCCAGCAGCTTGGCTCCCGGGACCACGGCTGGCTACACCTTC; cdr3_aa: CASSLAPGTTAGYTF
j_call: TRBJ2-5; clone_size: many; d_call: NA; v_call: TRBV5-6; cdr3_nt: TGTGCCAGCAGCTTGCAGGGTACGGCTGAGACCCAGTACTTC; cdr3_aa: CASSLQGTAETQYF
j_call: TRBJ2-7; clone_size: many; d_call: TRBD1; v_call: TRBV12-3/TRBV12-4; cdr3_nt: TGTGCCAGCAGCTTTGGGACAGGGAGCTCCTACGAGCAGTACTTC; cdr3_aa: CASSFGTGSSYEQYF
j_call: TRBJ1-2; clone_size: NA; d_call: TRBD1; v_call: TRBV7-3; cdr3_nt: TGTGCCAGCAGCCCACCTGGTCAGGGGGGCTATGGCTACACCTTC; cdr3_aa: CASSPPGQGGYGYTF
j_call: TRBJ1-2; clone_size: few; d_call: TRBD1; v_call: TRBV28; cdr3_nt: TGTGCCAGCAGTTTCATTCCAGGGGGTCATGGCTACACCTTC; cdr3_aa: CASSFIPGGHGYTF
j_call: TRBJ2-2; clone_size: NA; d_call: TRBD2; v_call: TRBV28; cdr3_nt: TGTGCCAGCAGTTTTCTAGCGGGGATGAACACCGGGGAGCTGTTTTTT; cdr3_aa: CASSFLAGMNTGELFF
j_call: TRBJ2-2; clone_size: few; d_call: NA; v_call: TRBV11-2; cdr3_nt: TGTGCCAGCAGCATTACCCCAAAGGGACCGAGGGGGGAGCTGTTTTTT; cdr3_aa: CASSITPKGPRGELFF
j_call: TRBJ2-6; clone_size: NA; d_call: NA; v_call: TRBV10-3; cdr3_nt: TGTGCCATCAGGCCCACAGGAGGGGCCTACGTCCTGACTTTC; cdr3_aa: CAIRPTGGAYVLTF
j_call: TRBJ1-1; clone_size: few; d_call: NA; v_call: TRBV5-6; cdr3_nt: TGTGCCAGCGCACGGGGTGGTCCCGAAGCTTTCTTT; cdr3_aa: CASARGGPEAFF
j_call: TRBJ1-3; clone_size: many; d_call: NA; v_call: TRBV10-3; cdr3_nt: TGTGCCATCAGTGTCTCGAACTCTGGAAACACCATATATTTT; cdr3_aa: CAISVSNSGNTIYF